The rows below give T cell receptor beta chains drawn from one sample of a study of CD4+ T cells in melanoma. Only in-frame clones appear in the TCRdb table, and some are missing; sequencing was by immunoSEQ multiplex PCR. In the table there are tens of thousands of clones, about 72% of which are singletons. Sequences were obtained from tumor tissue. The receptors here all came from a human donor with melanoma. CDR3s include the opening cysteine and the closing phenylalanine or tryptophan. D genes are given only for firm matches. For some rows the clone size is stated as once, few or many, or as a class when expanded; others skip it.

size: NA
J: TRBJ1-6
V: TRBV4-2
D: TRBD1
DNA: TGTGCCAGCAGCTTCGGCACAGGGGCTTCACCCCTCCACTTT
CDR3: CASSFGTGASPLHF

size: NA
J: TRBJ2-1
V: TRBV28
D: NA
DNA: TGTGCCAGCAGCCCTTTATTACGGGGGATATACAATGAGCAGTTCTTC
CDR3: CASSPLLRGIYNEQFF

size: NA
J: TRBJ1-1
V: TRBV27
D: TRBD1
DNA: TGTGCCAGCAGTATCGACAGGGGCAATGAAGCTTTCTTT
CDR3: CASSIDRGNEAFF

size: once
J: TRBJ2-7
V: TRBV18
D: TRBD1
DNA: TGTGCCAGCTCACCAGGACAGGGTGGCGAGCAGTACTTC
CDR3: CASSPGQGGEQYF

size: NA
J: TRBJ1-2
V: TRBV2
D: TRBD1
DNA: TGTGCCAGCAGTCGGGACAGGCCGGCAGGAGGCTACACCTTC
CDR3: CASSRDRPAGGYTF

size: NA
J: TRBJ1-1
V: TRBV20-1
D: NA
DNA: TGCAGTACAGGGAACCCTGAAGCTTTCTTT
CDR3: CSTGNPEAFF

size: NA
J: TRBJ2-1
V: TRBV5-6
D: TRBD1
DNA: TGTGCCAGCAGCCCACCGACAGGGCTCAACAATGAGCAGTTCTTC
CDR3: CASSPPTGLNNEQFF

size: NA
J: TRBJ1-1
V: TRBV7-9
D: NA
DNA: TGTGCCAGCAGTAAACAGGAGAACACTGAAGCTTTCTTT
CDR3: CASSKQENTEAFF

size: NA
J: TRBJ1-3
V: TRBV25-1
D: NA
DNA: TGTGCCAGCAGTGAGAAGTGGGGAGCTGGAAACACCATATATTTT
CDR3: CASSEKWGAGNTIYF

size: NA
J: TRBJ2-1
V: TRBV9
D: NA
DNA: TGTGCCAGCAGCGTAGGCAGGGGAGGGCACAATGAGCAGTTCTTC
CDR3: CASSVGRGGHNEQFF

size: NA
J: TRBJ2-3
V: TRBV4-2
D: TRBD1
DNA: TGTGCCAGCAGCCCGGTCGTGGACAGGGTACGGGCAGATACGCAGTATTTT
CDR3: CASSPVVDRVRADTQYF

size: many
J: TRBJ2-7
V: TRBV9
D: NA
DNA: TGTGCCAGCAGCGTAGAGGGATCCTACGAGCAGTACTTC
CDR3: CASSVEGSYEQYF

size: NA
J: TRBJ2-5
V: TRBV28
D: NA
DNA: TGTGCCAGCAGTGGGGTCCCGGGGACGTCCCAGTACTTC
CDR3: CASSGVPGTSQYF

size: NA
J: TRBJ2-3
V: TRBV5-4
D: TRBD1
DNA: TGTGCCAGCAGCCCGTGGGACAGAGCCACAGATACGCAGTATTTT
CDR3: CASSPWDRATDTQYF